Each of the 25 T cell receptor beta chains below was sequenced from the same sample in a study of molecular identifiers for immune sequencing clone quantification. Each CDR3 protein is one row after TCRdb ran MiXCR on the PCR reads. The profile shows a few hundred thousand distinct CDR3 sequences, around 23% of them singletons. The sequenced sample consisted of naive CD8+ T cells from blood, with Jurkat cell RNA spiked in. As to subset: FACS-sorted CD8+CD4-CCR7+CD45RA+ naive T cells. Receptors originate from a human donor in good health. Some libraries in this study had Jurkat cell RNA spiked in.

This rearrangement joins TRBV7-6 to TRBJ2-7; D may be TRBD2 (5 bases). The V end lost 5 bases, the J end lost 5 bases, and 19 bases lay between the germline ends. Per germline, CDR1 SGHVS and CDR2 FNYEAQ. The CDR3 runs 15 residues. DNA for the CDR3: TGTGCCAGCAGCCCAGCACCCTCGACTATCCACGAGCAGTACTTC. Protein product: CASSPAPSTIHEQYF. The full variable domain, rest sourced from reference TRBV7-6 and TRBJ2-7, is GAGVSQSPRYKVTKRGQDVALRCDPISGHVSLYWYRQALGQGPEFLTYFNYEAQQDKSGLPNDRFSAERPEGSISTLTIQRTEQRDSAMYRCASSPAPSTIHEQYFGPGTRLTVT.

A word on this clonotype: Since a much larger clone is just one base distant, this may be a read error. The V and J genes are TRBV6-2 or TRBV6-3 and TRBJ2-3, with no clear D. The CDR3 length is 14 residues. V dropped 10 bases and J dropped 0 bases, with 14 bases sitting between them. Per germline, CDR1 MNHEY and CDR2 SVGEGT. The CDR3 sequence: CATDGSDSTDTQYF. CDR3 nucleotides: TGTGCCACTGACGGGTCAGATAGCACAGATACGCAGTATTTT.

This clonotype occurred a few times. The J gene is TRBJ1-5, the V gene TRBV27; D gene unclear. Trimming took off 2 bases at V and 0 bases at J, with 11 bases between the two ends. The CDR3 totals 16 residues. Germline-derived CDR1 and CDR2 are MNHEY and SMNVEV (reference sequence). CDR3 loop: CASSLDRRLSNQPQHF. The CDR3 region has the DNA TGTGCCAGCAGTTTAGATCGTCGACTTAGCAATCAGCCCCAGCATTTT.

This chain uses TRBV6-5 with TRBJ1-5, with TRBD1 identical over 7 bases. The length of the CDR3 is 12 residues. Germline-derived CDR1 and CDR2 are MNHEY and SVGAGI. The V gene end was trimmed by 3 bases and the J gene end by 16 bases; junction bases not matched to a gene: 9. Here the CDR3 reads CASSYPGQPEHF. For the CDR3, the DNA is TGTGCCAGCAGTTATCCGGGACAGCCGGAACATTTT.

Here the CDR3 reads CASSHRGATMNTEAFF. DNA for the CDR3: TGTGCCAGCAGCCACCGCGGGGCAACTATGAACACTGAAGCTTTCTTT. This chain uses TRBV16 with TRBJ1-1; D is perhaps TRBD1 (5 bases). CDR1 is KGHSY, CDR2 FQNENV, per germline. CDR3 length equals 16 residues. V shed 3 bases and J shed 0 bases, with 14 bases lying between them.

The J gene is TRBJ2-3, the V gene TRBV27; TRBD2 aligns across 8 bases. The CDR3 runs 17 residues. Per germline, CDR1 MNHEY and CDR2 SMNVEV (reference sequence). V dropped 5 bases and J dropped 2; count of bases not matched to a gene: 12. This chain's CDR3 is CASSPENRGGPTDTQYF. Here the CDR3 DNA reads TGTGCCAGCAGTCCCGAGAACCGGGGGGGGCCCACAGATACGCAGTATTTT.

This clonotype was detected ten times or more. The genes are TRBV5-5 and TRBJ2-3, with a possible D match to TRBD2 (6 bases). Germline CDR1 is SGHKS and CDR2 is YYEKEE (reference sequence). V was cut by 0 bases and J by 4 bases, with 12 bases left in between. The CDR3 length is 15 residues. The CDR3 is CASSLGGLAADTQYF. The CDR3 region has the DNA TGTGCCAGCAGCTTGGGTGGCTTAGCGGCAGATACGCAGTATTTT.

This chain joins TRBV30 and TRBJ2-3, with D uncertain. The CDR3 runs 14 residues. CDR1 and CDR2 from the germline V gene are GTSNPN and SVGIG (reference sequence). V lost 5 bases and J lost 5, with 17 bases in between. CDR3 DNA: TGTGCCTGGGGATCGGACCACTACCAAGATACGCAGTATTTT. Encoded protein: CAWGSDHYQDTQYF.

This sequence joins TRBV4-3 and TRBJ2-1, with 7 bases matching TRBD2. V lost 0 bases and J lost 3; bases outside the gene matches: 5. Germline V CDR1 and CDR2: LGHNA, YSLEER. CDR3 size: 16 residues. CDR3 protein: CASSQEWLADYNEQFF. CDR3 nucleotide sequence: TGCGCCAGCAGCCAAGAATGGCTAGCGGACTACAATGAGCAGTTCTTC.

In its sample, this clonotype was seen many times. J is TRBJ2-5 and V is TRBV19; D gene unclear. Trimming left V 7 bases short and J 1 base short, with 16 bases between. The CDR3 is made up of 15 amino acids. Germline loops: CDR1 LNHDA, CDR2 SQIVND (reference sequence). For the CDR3, the DNA is TGTGCCAGTACCGATGGGCTAGGAATCCAAGAGACCCAGTACTTC. It translates to CASTDGLGIQETQYF.

This clonotype was recorded a few times. The chain carries TRBV4-1 and TRBJ1-1, with TRBD1 matching 7 bases. This CDR3 region has 15 residues. V lost 0 bases and J lost 1; bases outside the gene matches: 2. Per the germline V gene, CDR1 is MGHRA and CDR2 is YSYEKL. The CDR3 sequence: CASSQERTGNTEAFF. CDR3 sequence (DNA): TGCGCCAGCAGCCAAGAAAGGACAGGGAACACTGAAGCTTTCTTT.

The chain has TRBV19 and TRBJ1-1; possible D gene TRBD1, 5 bases. The V gene's germline CDR1 is LNHDA and CDR2 SQIVND (reference sequence). Deletions cut 3 bases from V and 4 bases from J, with 9 bases between. CDR3 size: 13 residues. CDR3 amino acids: CASSIDSATEAFF. DNA for the CDR3: TGTGCCAGTAGTATTGACAGCGCCACTGAAGCTTTCTTT.

Worth noting for this clonotype: This clone may be a read error of a much larger clone one base away. The chain uses TRBV5-1 and TRBJ2-7; no firm D call. CDR1 and CDR2 from the germline V gene are SGHRS and YFSETQ. This CDR3 has 12 residues. V lost 0 bases and J lost 9, with 10 bases in between. The CDR3 sequence: CASSLAPNAQYF. CDR3 in DNA: TGCGCCAGCAGCTTGGCCCCCAACGCGCAGTACTTC. The whole variable domain, filled in from reference TRBV5-1 and TRBJ2-7, reads KAGVTQTPRYLIKTRGQQVTLSCSPISGHRSVSWYQQTPGQGLQFLFEYFSETQRNKGNFPGRFSGRQFSNSRSEMNVSTLELGDSALYLCASSLAPNAQYFGPGTRLTVT.

This clonotype was seen a few times. The rearrangement joins TRBV20-1 to TRBJ2-3, with 10 bases matching TRBD2. V lost 1 base to trimming and J lost 5 bases; unmatched junction nucleotides: 27. This CDR3 has 22 amino acids. Germline V gives CDR1 DFQATT, CDR2 SNEGSKA (reference sequence). The CDR3 DNA sequence: TGCAGTGCTAGAGCCTCTGCTATGGGGGAAGCGGGAGGGCCGCCGATGAGAGATACGCAGTATTTT. Amino acids: CSARASAMGEAGGPPMRDTQYF.

Remarks on this clonotype: This could be a read error, since a much larger clone is one nucleotide away. The chain combines TRBV2 with TRBJ2-6, with TRBD1 matching 7 bases. CDR1 is SNHLY, CDR2 FYNNEI, per germline. Unmatched junction bases numbered 7, after V lost 5 bases and J lost 0 bases. This CDR3 comprises 17 residues. The CDR3 DNA sequence: TGTGCCAGCAGTTGGACAGGCTCCACCTCTGGGGCCAACGTCCTGACTTTC. It is translated as CASSWTGSTSGANVLTF.

The genes are TRBV9 and TRBJ2-7; TRBD2 might be the D (5 bases). Trimming cost V 4 bases and J 5 bases, with 16 bases left between them. Germline V CDR1 and CDR2: SGDLS, YYNGEE. The CDR3 covers 14 residues. This chain's CDR3 is CASSPRFSEHEQYF. CDR3 DNA sequence: TGTGCCAGCAGCCCCCGGTTTAGCGAACACGAGCAGTACTTC.

This clonotype was picked up many times. The chain carries TRBV30 and TRBJ2-4; the D gene is possibly TRBD2 (6 bases). V gave up 2 bases and J gave up 6 bases, with 8 bases separating them. Germline V CDR1 and CDR2: GTSNPN, SVGIG (reference sequence). This CDR3 is built from 12 residues. CDR3 coding DNA: TGTGCCTGGAGTTCGGGGGTAAACATTCAGTACTTC. Amino acid sequence: CAWSSGVNIQYF.

A few counts support this clonotype. The junction departs from germline at one end; a sequencing error may be responsible. This chain uses TRBV19 with TRBJ2-3; no clear D gene. The CDR3 is 13 amino acids. The V gene's germline CDR1 is LNHDA and CDR2 SQIVND (reference sequence). CDR3 sequence (DNA): TGTGCCAGTAGTTCCCGTCCCACAGTTACGCAGTATTTT. This sequence encodes CASSSRPTVTQYF.

The chain links TRBV29-1 to TRBJ2-1; TRBD2 matches at 12 bases. Germline assignment: CDR1 SQVTM and CDR2 ANQGSEA. The CDR3 length is 14 residues. The V gene end was trimmed by 5 bases and the J gene end by 6 bases; junction bases not matched to a gene: 5. In DNA form, the CDR3 reads TGCAGCGTTTATACTAGCGGGAGGCCCAATGAGCAGTTCTTC. This encodes CSVYTSGRPNEQFF.

To note about this clonotype: With a much larger clone just one base away, this may be a read error. This chain connects TRBV6-5 to TRBJ2-5; TRBD1 aligns across 7 bases. This CDR3 is 15 amino acids long. Per germline, CDR1 MNHEY and CDR2 SVGAGI. The CDR3 DNA sequence: TGTGCCAGCACTCTAATTAGGGGGCTCCAAGAGGCCCAGTACTTC. Protein: CASTLIRGLQEAQYF.

This clonotype was counted at least ten times. V is TRBV29-1 and J is TRBJ2-5; unclear D gene. The germline V gene encodes CDR1 SQVTM and CDR2 ANQGSEA. The CDR3 covers 12 residues. V was trimmed by 3 bases and J by 1 base, leaving 6 bases between them. CDR3 sequence reads: CSVDRTQETQYF. The CDR3 DNA reads as TGCAGCGTTGACCGGACCCAAGAGACCCAGTACTTC.

This clonotype came up a few times. This rearrangement joins TRBV15 to TRBJ2-7, with TRBD1 matching over 7 bases. Trimming at V came to 5 bases and at J to 3 bases, leaving 4 bases not matched to a gene. This CDR3 is built from 13 residues. Germline CDR1 reads LNHNV; CDR2 reads YYDKDF (reference sequence). As DNA, the CDR3 is TGTGCCACCAGCCGGGACAGCTACTACGAGCAGTACTTC. This translates into CATSRDSYYEQYF.

With regard to this clonotype: A read error may be the cause here, since a much bigger clone is one base away. The chain joins TRBV4-1 to TRBJ1-5; D gene uncertain. From germline, CDR1 is MGHRA and CDR2 YSYEKL. The CDR3 extends over 13 amino acids. CDR3 nucleotides: TGCGCCAGCAGCCAAGATAGCAGTCAGCCCCGGCATTTT. Residues: CASSQDSSQPRHF.

The J gene is TRBJ2-1, the V gene TRBV27; 8 bases agree with TRBD2. This CDR3 has 16 residues. Looked up from germline, CDR1 is MNHEY and CDR2 is SMNVEV (reference sequence). V was pared by 6 bases and J by 0 bases, with 7 bases of the junction left unmatched. CDR3 sequence reads: CASRLTSAISYNEQFF. The CDR3 DNA follows: TGTGCCAGCAGACTGACTAGCGCTATCTCCTACAATGAGCAGTTCTTC.

The chain has TRBV20-1 and TRBJ2-7, with D uncertain. Germline lookup yields CDR1 DFQATT and CDR2 SNEGSKA (reference sequence). The V end lost 0 bases, the J end lost 0 bases, and 12 bases lay between the germline ends. The CDR3 sequence is 15 residues long. The CDR3 DNA reads TGCAGTGCTAGAGATCTGCAGGAAAGCTCCTACGAGCAGTACTTC. Amino acids: CSARDLQESSYEQYF.